The rows below give T cell receptor beta chains drawn from one sample of a study of spatial heterogeneity in lung cancer. From the 5' RACE reads, TCRdb called clonotypes with MiXCR, one entry per CDR3 protein. The data hold 45,000 or so distinct CDR3 sequences, with over 9.5% observed a single time. The material sequenced was PBMCs, taken at surgery. The receptors come from a female donor with early-stage non-small cell lung cancer. Both conserved end residues are part of each CDR3. The D gene is left open where the match is weak. Only part of the rows carry a size: once, few, many, or a class if the clone is expanded.

D gene	V gene	J gene	clone size	CDR3 DNA	CDR3 protein
TRBD2	TRBV11-3	TRBJ2-1	NA	TGTGCCAGCAGCCTTGGACTAGCGGGGGGTTGGAATGAGCAGTTCTTC	CASSLGLAGGWNEQFF
NA	TRBV28	TRBJ2-2	NA	TGTGCCAGCACCCTTCCCGGTTCTAACACCGGGGAGCTGTTTTTT	CASTLPGSNTGELFF
NA	TRBV4-3	TRBJ1-3	few	TGCGCCAGCAGCCAAGGGGTTTGGTCTGGAAACACCATATATTTT	CASSQGVWSGNTIYF
NA	TRBV6-6	TRBJ1-4	NA	TGTGCCAGCAGCTTCCGGGGGGAAAAACTGTTTTTT	CASSFRGEKLFF
NA	TRBV28	TRBJ1-1	NA	TGTGCCAGCAGTCGGAGCACTGAAGCTTTCTTT	CASSRSTEAFF
TRBD1	TRBV6-6	TRBJ2-7	many	TGTGCCAGCAGCCGACGAGGACAGGGGGTCTACGAGCAGTACTTC	CASSRRGQGVYEQYF
NA	TRBV9	TRBJ2-2	few	TGTGCCAGCAGCGTGAACCCGGGACAGAACACCGGGGAGCTGTTTTTT	CASSVNPGQNTGELFF
NA	TRBV11-2	TRBJ2-1	NA	TGTGCCAGCAGCCCACTAAGGGGGAATGGCGGTGAGCAGTTCTTC	CASSPLRGNGGEQFF
NA	TRBV4-3	TRBJ1-2	few	TGCGCCAGCAGCCAAGAACACAGATTCTATGGCTACACCTTC	CASSQEHRFYGYTF
NA	TRBV6-5	TRBJ1-1	few	TGTGCCAGCAGTTACACGAAGAACACTGAAGCTTTCTTT	CASSYTKNTEAFF
NA	TRBV19	TRBJ1-2	few	TGTGCCAGTAGTTCCACCGGGACATGGTCCTATGGCTACACCTTC	CASSSTGTWSYGYTF
NA	TRBV2	TRBJ1-3	few	TGTGCCAGCAGTGCACTGAACACCATATATTTT	CASSALNTIYF
TRBD2	TRBV7-2	TRBJ2-7	NA	TGTGCCAGCAGCTCCAGTAGTATGACTAGCGGCCCAGGTATCCGATACGAGCAGTACTTC	CASSSSSMTSGPGIRYEQYF
NA	TRBV6-5	TRBJ1-6	many	TGTGCCAGCAGTTTTTACAGGAGCTCCTATAATTCACCCCTCCACTTT	CASSFYRSSYNSPLHF
TRBD1	TRBV7-9	TRBJ1-1	NA	TGTGCCAGCAGCTTAGCAGGGGGCCCCCTAACTGGGGCTTTCTTT	CASSLAGGPLTGAFF
NA	TRBV7-8	TRBJ2-3	NA	TGTGCCAGCAGCTTAGATCAGAGGTTTAGCACAGATACGCAGTATTTT	CASSLDQRFSTDTQYF
TRBD1	TRBV7-9	TRBJ1-2	few	TGTGCCAGCAGCGGAGACAGGGATACTAACTATGGCTACACCTTC	CASSGDRDTNYGYTF
TRBD1	TRBV12-3/TRBV12-4	TRBJ1-2	NA	TGTGCCAGCAGTTTAATGAACGCGGGACAGCGTTCATTC	CASSLMNAGQRSF
NA	TRBV5-1	TRBJ1-1	few	TGCGCCAGCAGCTTGGTAGACATGAACACTGAAGCTTTCTTT	CASSLVDMNTEAFF
NA	TRBV14	TRBJ2-3	few	TGTGCCAGCAGCAAAACCCTAACAGATACGCAGTATTTT	CASSKTLTDTQYF
NA	TRBV7-9	TRBJ2-2	few	TGTGCCAGCAGCTCGCGGAGCGCCGGGGAGCTGTTTTTT	CASSSRSAGELFF
NA	TRBV28	TRBJ2-7	NA	TGTGCCACGGGTGGCCCCTACGAGCAGTACTTC	CATGGPYEQYF
NA	TRBV12-3/TRBV12-4	TRBJ1-6	NA	TGTGCCAGCAGTTTGTATCAGGGTCCGAATTCACCCCTCCACTTT	CASSLYQGPNSPLHF
NA	TRBV21-1	TRBJ1-1	few	TGTGCCAGGACAGGGTTCACTGAAGCTTTCTTT	CARTGFTEAFF
NA	TRBV14	TRBJ1-6	few	TGTGCCAGCAGCCGGGACCTGGGGTCACCCCTCCACTTT	CASSRDLGSPLHF
NA	TRBV5-1	TRBJ2-2	NA	TGCGCCAGCAGCTCGGATCTGGACGGGGAGCTGTTTTTT	CASSSDLDGELFF
TRBD1	TRBV6-2/TRBV6-3	TRBJ1-1	NA	TGTGCCAGCAGCGGGCCGACAGGGTTAACTGAAGCTTTCTTT	CASSGPTGLTEAFF
TRBD1	TRBV7-8	TRBJ2-5	many	TGTGCCAGCACCAGGACAGGGCCCGAGACCCAGTACTTC	CASTRTGPETQYF
NA	TRBV4-2	TRBJ2-1	NA	TGTGCCAGCAGCCTCCCAGGAGGGACCCAACCTTGGCCCTACAATGAGCAGTTCTTC	CASSLPGGTQPWPYNEQFF
TRBD2	TRBV7-8	TRBJ2-3	many	TGTGCCAGCAGCTTTCGGAGCGGGGGCACAGATACGCAGTATTTT	CASSFRSGGTDTQYF
TRBD1	TRBV5-1	TRBJ1-1	few	TGCGCCAGCAGCTTGAGACAGGGGCAAGCTTTCTTT	CASSLRQGQAFF
NA	TRBV12-3/TRBV12-4	TRBJ1-5	many	TGTGCCAGCAGTTCCACAGGTAGCAATCAGCCCCAGCATTTT	CASSSTGSNQPQHF
NA	TRBV13	TRBJ1-1	NA	TGTGCCAGCAACATCGGACACTATGAAGCTTTCTTT	CASNIGHYEAFF
TRBD1	TRBV5-6	TRBJ2-1	many	TGTGCCAGCAGCTGGGGACAGGGGGCGGACAATGAGCAGTTCTTC	CASSWGQGADNEQFF
NA	TRBV6-2/TRBV6-3	TRBJ2-7	NA	TGTGCCAGCCGGGCGTCGGTAAAAGACGAGCAGTACTTC	CASRASVKDEQYF
NA	TRBV20-1	TRBJ2-1	many	TGCAGTGCTAGAGATGTAATTGAGCAGTTCTTC	CSARDVIEQFF
TRBD2	TRBV7-9	TRBJ2-1	NA	TGTGCCAGCAGCTCTGACCCGAAGGCTAGCGGGGGGGCGGACAATGAGCAGTTCTTC	CASSSDPKASGGADNEQFF
NA	TRBV3-1	TRBJ2-3	NA	TGTGCCAGCAGCCAAGAAGAGGCAGATACGCAGTATTTT	CASSQEEADTQYF
TRBD1	TRBV6-5	TRBJ1-2	NA	TGTGCCAGCAAACCTCGGACAGGTTACTATGGCTACACCTTC	CASKPRTGYYGYTF
NA	TRBV5-6	TRBJ1-2	NA	TGTGCCAGCAGCTTGGGGGACGGGCGTGCCTATGGCTACACCTTC	CASSLGDGRAYGYTF
TRBD1	TRBV5-1	TRBJ1-2	many	TGCGCCAGCAGGCGTACAGGGGGTTCTAACTATGGCTACACCTTC	CASRRTGGSNYGYTF
NA	TRBV6-5	TRBJ1-2	NA	TGTGCCAGCAGAGAGACAGGCCACTATGGCTACACCTTC	CASRETGHYGYTF
NA	TRBV13	TRBJ2-7	many	TGTGCCAGCAGCTTAGGTGGGTACGAGCAGTACTTC	CASSLGGYEQYF
TRBD1	TRBV2	TRBJ1-2	many	TGTGCCAGCAGTGAAGCGGGACAGGCCCGCTATGGCTACACCTTC	CASSEAGQARYGYTF
NA	TRBV6-2/TRBV6-3	TRBJ1-1	many	TGTGCCAGCAGTTACTCAGGAGGTATCACTGAAGCTTTCTTT	CASSYSGGITEAFF
NA	TRBV2	TRBJ2-5	few	TGTGCCAGCAGTGAAGAACTAGTGGGGACCCAGTACTTC	CASSEELVGTQYF
NA	TRBV13	TRBJ1-6	few	TGTGCCAGTGGCCTCGGGGGTTTGGGTAATTCACCCCTCCACTTT	CASGLGGLGNSPLHF
NA	TRBV12-3/TRBV12-4	TRBJ1-2	many	TGTGCCAGCAGTTTAGTAGCGGGACCTCGAGACTATGGCTACACCTTC	CASSLVAGPRDYGYTF
TRBD1	TRBV29-1	TRBJ1-3	few	TGCAGCTGCCAGGGGGTCGGAAACACCATATATTTT	CSCQGVGNTIYF
NA	TRBV11-2	TRBJ1-5	NA	TGTGCCAGCAGCCGGGACCTTAGCAATCAGCCCCAGCATTTT	CASSRDLSNQPQHF
NA	TRBV7-2	TRBJ1-2	few	TGTGCCAGCAGCTTAGTGCTGGGGGGAGATTATGGCTACACCTTC	CASSLVLGGDYGYTF
NA	TRBV29-1	TRBJ1-2	NA	TGCAGCGGTCTCGGTAGGTCCGGCGGAGGGTATGGCTACACCTTC	CSGLGRSGGGYGYTF
NA	TRBV18	TRBJ2-7	NA	TGTGCCAGCTCACAGGGGAGTACCTACGAGCAGTACTTC	CASSQGSTYEQYF
NA	TRBV5-1	TRBJ2-5	few	TGCGCCAGCAGCTTGGCGGGGAACCAAGAGACCCAGTACTTC	CASSLAGNQETQYF
NA	TRBV5-4	TRBJ2-3	NA	TGTGCCAGCAGCACCATAAACGGCAGGGGACACCAGATAAGCACAGATACGCAGTATTTT	CASSTINGRGHQISTDTQYF
NA	TRBV7-2	TRBJ2-7	few	TGTGCCAGCATCATAAAAGGTTTCTCCTACGAGCAGTACTTC	CASIIKGFSYEQYF
TRBD1	TRBV6-1	TRBJ1-1	few	TGTGCCAGCAGCTTAAACAGGGGTAACACTGAAGCTTTCTTT	CASSLNRGNTEAFF